This T cell receptor beta chain was recorded in a study of blood T cell repertoires in COVID-19. Study-level information: Sites in the United States, Italy and Spain provided acute and convalescent COVID-19 samples. T cells, B-cell-depleted T cells, or PBMCs provided the cDNA or gDNA that served as material.

In the original workflow: Reference gene primer amplification in the assay estimated nucleated cell counts. Clones were sequenced by immunoSEQ multiplex PCR, and TCRdb holds only the in-frame ones, with some missing. D and trimming come from the DNA, and the V and J calls and clone size come from that table. This sample has about 170,000 clones, with almost 85% found just once. J lost 3 bases, V lost 6 bases, and 6 bases had no gene match. The CDR3 totals 14 residues. CDR1 is LGHNA and CDR2 is YSLEER in the germline V gene. This clone has just one count. This clonotype was sampled from a man aged 35-49 years who had recovered from COVID-19. Sample: peripheral blood. The chain recombines TRBV4-3 with TRBJ2-7; 9 nucleotides agree with TRBD1. CDR3 sequence: CASSPGTGSYEQYF. The CDR3 nucleotides read TGCGCCAGCAGTCCCGGGACAGGGAGCTACGAGCAGTACTTC.